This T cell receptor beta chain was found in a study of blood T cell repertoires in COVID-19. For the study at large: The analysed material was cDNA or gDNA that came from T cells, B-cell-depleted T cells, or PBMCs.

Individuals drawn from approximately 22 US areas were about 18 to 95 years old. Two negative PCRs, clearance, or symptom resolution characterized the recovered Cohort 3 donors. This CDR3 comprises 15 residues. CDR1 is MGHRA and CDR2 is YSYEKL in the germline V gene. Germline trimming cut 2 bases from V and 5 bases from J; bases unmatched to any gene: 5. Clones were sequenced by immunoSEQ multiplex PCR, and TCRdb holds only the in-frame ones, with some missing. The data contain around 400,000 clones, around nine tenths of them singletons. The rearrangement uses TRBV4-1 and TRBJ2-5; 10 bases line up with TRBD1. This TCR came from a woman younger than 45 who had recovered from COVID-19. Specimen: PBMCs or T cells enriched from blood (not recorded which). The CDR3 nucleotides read TGCGCCAGCAGCCAACAACCGGGACAGGGGGAGACCCAGTACTTC. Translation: CASSQQPGQGETQYF.